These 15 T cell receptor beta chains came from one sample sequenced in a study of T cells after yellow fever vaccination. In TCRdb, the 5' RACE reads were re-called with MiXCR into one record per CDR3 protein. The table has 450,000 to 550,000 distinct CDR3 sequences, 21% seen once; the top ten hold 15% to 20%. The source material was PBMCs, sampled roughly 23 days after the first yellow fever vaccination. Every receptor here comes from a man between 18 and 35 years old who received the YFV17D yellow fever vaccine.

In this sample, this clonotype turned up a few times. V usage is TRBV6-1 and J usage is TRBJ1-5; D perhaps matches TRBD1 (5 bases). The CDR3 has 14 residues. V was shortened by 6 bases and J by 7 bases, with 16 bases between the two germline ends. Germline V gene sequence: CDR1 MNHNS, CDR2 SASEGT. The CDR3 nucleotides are TGTGCCAGCAGCCTCCAGGGCTGGGGACAGCCCCAGCATTTT. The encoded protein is CASSLQGWGQPQHF.

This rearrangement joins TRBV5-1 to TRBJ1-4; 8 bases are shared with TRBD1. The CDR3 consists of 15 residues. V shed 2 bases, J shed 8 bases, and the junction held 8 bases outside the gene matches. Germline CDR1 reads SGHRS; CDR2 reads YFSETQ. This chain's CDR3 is CASSFGGQGGEKLFF. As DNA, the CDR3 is TGCGCCAGCAGCTTTGGAGGACAGGGAGGGGAAAAACTGTTTTTT.

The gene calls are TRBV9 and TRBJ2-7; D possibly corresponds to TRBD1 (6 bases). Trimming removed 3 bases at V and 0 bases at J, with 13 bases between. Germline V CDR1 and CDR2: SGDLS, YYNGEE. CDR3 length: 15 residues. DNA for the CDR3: TGTGCCAGCAGCGCAGGGGATGGAGCCTCCTACGAGCAGTACGTC. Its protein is CASSAGDGASYEQYV.

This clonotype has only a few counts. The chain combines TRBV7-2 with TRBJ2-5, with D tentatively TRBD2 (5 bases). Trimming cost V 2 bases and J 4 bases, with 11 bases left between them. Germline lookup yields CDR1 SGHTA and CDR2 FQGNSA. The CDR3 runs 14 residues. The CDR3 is CASSLRPSGETQYF. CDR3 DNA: TGTGCCAGCAGCTTACGGCCCAGCGGAGAGACCCAGTACTTC.

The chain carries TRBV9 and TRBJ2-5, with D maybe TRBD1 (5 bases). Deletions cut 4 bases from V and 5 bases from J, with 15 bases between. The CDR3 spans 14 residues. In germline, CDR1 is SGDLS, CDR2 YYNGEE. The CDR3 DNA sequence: TGTGCCAGCAGCCAGGGAAGTGGACGCGAGACCCAGTACTTC. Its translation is CASSQGSGRETQYF.

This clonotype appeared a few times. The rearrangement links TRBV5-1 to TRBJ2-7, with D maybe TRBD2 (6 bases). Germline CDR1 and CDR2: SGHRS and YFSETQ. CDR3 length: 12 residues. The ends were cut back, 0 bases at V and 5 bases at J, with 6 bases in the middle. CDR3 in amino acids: CASSLAGDEQYF. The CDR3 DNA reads TGCGCCAGCAGCTTGGCGGGAGACGAGCAGTACTTC.

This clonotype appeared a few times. The CDR3, as DNA: TGTGCCAGCACTTCCGGGACCATCTCGACACCCCTCCACTTT. Translation: CASTSGTISTPLHF. The V gene is TRBV11-2, the J gene TRBJ1-6, with D possibly matching TRBD1 (5 bases). The V end was cut by 7 bases, the J end by 11 bases, with 18 bases between. This CDR3 region has 14 residues. Germline V gene lookup returns CDR1 SGHAT and CDR2 FQNNGV.

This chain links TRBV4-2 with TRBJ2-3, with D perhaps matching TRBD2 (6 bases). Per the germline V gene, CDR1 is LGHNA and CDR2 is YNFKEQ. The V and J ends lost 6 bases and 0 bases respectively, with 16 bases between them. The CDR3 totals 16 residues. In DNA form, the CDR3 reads TGTGCCAGCAGTACTAGCAGGACGGAAAGCACAGATACGCAGTATTTT. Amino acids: CASSTSRTESTDTQYF.

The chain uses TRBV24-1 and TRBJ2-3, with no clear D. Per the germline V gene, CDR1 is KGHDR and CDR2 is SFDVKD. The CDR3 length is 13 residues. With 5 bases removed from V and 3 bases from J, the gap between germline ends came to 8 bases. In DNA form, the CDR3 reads TGTGCCACCAGTGTCGGAACTACAGATACGCAGTATTTT. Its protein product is CATSVGTTDTQYF.

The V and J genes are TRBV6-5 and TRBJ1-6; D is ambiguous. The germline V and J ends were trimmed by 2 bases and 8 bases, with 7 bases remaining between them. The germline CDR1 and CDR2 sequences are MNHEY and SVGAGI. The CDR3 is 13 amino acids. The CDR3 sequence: CASSYKPDSPLHF. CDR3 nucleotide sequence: TGTGCCAGCAGTTACAAGCCGGATTCACCCCTCCACTTT.

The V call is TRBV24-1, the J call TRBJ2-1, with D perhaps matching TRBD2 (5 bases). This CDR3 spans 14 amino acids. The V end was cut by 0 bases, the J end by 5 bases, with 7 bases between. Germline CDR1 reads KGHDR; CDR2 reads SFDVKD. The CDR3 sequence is CATSDLSGNNEQFF. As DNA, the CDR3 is TGTGCCACCAGTGATTTGTCCGGGAACAATGAGCAGTTCTTC.

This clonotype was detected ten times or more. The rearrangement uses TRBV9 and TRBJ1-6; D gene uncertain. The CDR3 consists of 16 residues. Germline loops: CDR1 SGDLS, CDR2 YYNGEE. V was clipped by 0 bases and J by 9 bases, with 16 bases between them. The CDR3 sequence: CASSVVADITGSPLHF. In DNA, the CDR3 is TGTGCCAGCAGCGTAGTCGCAGACATAACGGGTTCACCCCTCCACTTT.

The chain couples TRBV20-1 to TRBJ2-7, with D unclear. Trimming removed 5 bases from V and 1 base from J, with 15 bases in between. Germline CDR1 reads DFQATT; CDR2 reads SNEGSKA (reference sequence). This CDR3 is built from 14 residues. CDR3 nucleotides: TGCAGTGCTCGCTCAGTAGCAGGATCCTACGAGCAGTACTTC. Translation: CSARSVAGSYEQYF.

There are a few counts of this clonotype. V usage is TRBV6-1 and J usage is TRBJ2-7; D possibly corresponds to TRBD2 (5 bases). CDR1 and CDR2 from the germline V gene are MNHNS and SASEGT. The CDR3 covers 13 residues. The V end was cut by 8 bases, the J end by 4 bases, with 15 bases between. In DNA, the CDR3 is TGTGCCAGCGGAGGAAGATACCCTTACGAGCAGTACGTC. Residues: CASGGRYPYEQYV.

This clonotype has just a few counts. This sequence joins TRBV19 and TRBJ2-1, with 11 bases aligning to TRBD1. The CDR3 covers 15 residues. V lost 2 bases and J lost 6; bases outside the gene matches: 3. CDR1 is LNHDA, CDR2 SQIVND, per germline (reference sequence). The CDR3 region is CASSIWDRGGNEQFF. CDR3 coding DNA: TGTGCCAGTAGTATATGGGACAGGGGGGGCAATGAGCAGTTCTTC.